The 26 T cell receptor beta chains below all came from one sample that was sequenced in a study of STAT5B mutations in CD4+ large granular lymphocyte leukemia. Sequencing was performed with immunoSEQ multiplex PCR; in TCRdb, only in-frame clones are kept and a portion is missing. The repertoire includes over 20,000 clones, under 90% of them detected once, and around 0.33% sits in the top ten. The specimen sequenced was CD4+ T cells from blood buffy coats. These receptors all stem from a human donor in good health.

V is TRBV19 and J is TRBJ1-4; possibly TRBD1 for D (5 bases). Trimming cost V 10 bases and J 4 bases, with 13 bases left between them. Germline CDR1 LNHDA, CDR2 SQIVND (reference sequence). The CDR3 loop spans 13 amino acids. In DNA, the CDR3 is TGTGCCACCCGACAGACCCTTAATGAAAAACTGTTTTTT. Translation gives CATRQTLNEKLFF.

The gene calls are TRBV6-4 and TRBJ2-3; D gene unclear. Trimming took 2 bases from V and 2 from J, leaving 8 bases between them. This CDR3 has 14 amino acids. CDR1 is MRHNA, CDR2 SNTAGT, per germline. CDR3 in DNA: TGTGCCAGCAGTGACGAAAACTACACAGATACGCAGTATTTT. This sequence encodes CASSDENYTDTQYF.

The gene calls are TRBV6-6 and TRBJ2-2; tentatively, D is TRBD2 (6 bases). Germline CDR1 reads MNHNY; CDR2 reads SVGAGI (reference sequence). This CDR3 comprises 16 residues. V was pared by 2 bases and J by 0 bases, with 10 bases between. The CDR3 loop reads CASSYGREANTGELFF. For the CDR3, the DNA is TGTGCCAGCAGTTACGGCAGGGAGGCGAACACCGGGGAGCTGTTTTTT.

CDR3 DNA: TGTGCCAGCAGGAGACAGGGAGCCTACAATGAGCAGTTCTTC. This translates into CASRRQGAYNEQFF. V and J are TRBV28 and TRBJ2-1; 7 bases are shared with TRBD1. The CDR3 spans 14 residues. The junction had 4 bases not matched to a gene; V was cut back by 6 bases and J by 2 bases. CDR1 MDHEN and CDR2 SYDVKM come from the germline V gene.

This chain uses TRBV4-1 with TRBJ2-5; TRBD1 agrees at 7 bases. The CDR3 totals 16 residues. J lost 3 bases, V lost 0 bases, and 7 bases had no gene match. The germline V gene has CDR1 MGHRA and CDR2 YSYEKL. The CDR3 region is CASSQDYLGTEETQYF. CDR3 nucleotide sequence: TGCGCCAGCAGCCAAGATTACCTCGGGACAGAAGAGACCCAGTACTTC.

The chain employs TRBV5-1 and TRBJ2-1; 8 nucleotides agree with TRBD2. The trim removed 6 bases at V and 0 bases at J, leaving 5 bases unmatched. CDR3 length equals 15 residues. Germline loops: CDR1 SGHRS, CDR2 YFSETQ. CDR3 DNA sequence: TGCGCCAGCAAGGAGCGGGAGAGCTCCTACAATGAGCAGTTCTTC. Translated: CASKERESSYNEQFF.

J is TRBJ2-2 and V is TRBV5-1, with 14 nucleotides matching TRBD2. Trimming at V came to 4 bases and at J to 6 bases, leaving 8 bases not matched to a gene. The CDR3 spans 17 residues. Germline lookup yields CDR1 SGHRS and CDR2 YFSETQ. CDR3 protein: CASSARTSGGYSGELFF. The CDR3 DNA sequence: TGCGCCAGCAGCGCCCGGACTAGCGGGGGGTACTCCGGGGAGCTGTTTTTT. The full variable domain, completed using reference TRBV5-1 and TRBJ2-2, is KAGVTQTPRYLIKTRGQQVTLSCSPISGHRSVSWYQQTPGQGLQFLFEYFSETQRNKGNFPGRFSGRQFSNSRSEMNVSTLELGDSALYLCASSARTSGGYSGELFFGEGSRLTVL.

Regarding this clone: The junction shows a germline mismatch at one end, possibly a read error. In the same sample, other DNA sequences code for this CDR3. The chain is built from TRBV12-5 and TRBJ2-5; the D is unclear. Germline V gene data show CDR1 as LGHNT and CDR2 as FRNRAP. The CDR3 is 13 residues long. CDR3 sequence (DNA): TGTGCTAGTGGTTTGGACAGCCAAGAGACTCAGTACTTC. It yields the protein CASGLDSQETQYF.

V gene TRBV18 combines with J gene TRBJ2-1; TRBD1 matches 9 bases. Trimming took 2 bases from V and 8 from J; bases not matched to a gene: 7. The CDR3 has 15 amino acids. Germline CDR1 and CDR2: KGHSH and LQKENI. The CDR3 protein is CASSPVSGTGYEQFF. The CDR3 DNA is TGTGCCAGCTCACCAGTCAGCGGGACAGGGTATGAGCAGTTCTTC.

V gene TRBV25-1 combines with J gene TRBJ2-3; D assignment may be TRBD1 or TRBD2 (7 bases each). With 7 bases removed from V and 3 bases from J, the gap between germline ends came to 17 bases. This CDR3 has 15 amino acids. The germline gives CDR1 MGHDK, CDR2 SYGVNS. For the CDR3, the DNA is TGTGCCAGCACTCAGGGGGGGGGAGGAACAGATACGCAGTATTTT. Amino acids: CASTQGGGGTDTQYF.

The chain joins TRBV7-9 to TRBJ1-2; D remains ambiguous. Germline CDR1 is SEHNR and CDR2 is FQNEAQ (reference sequence). V was trimmed by 1 base and J by 7 bases, leaving 13 bases between them. This CDR3 spans 14 amino acids. DNA of the CDR3: TGTGCCAGCAGCTTAGGAATCGGACCGGCTGGCTACACCTTC. As protein: CASSLGIGPAGYTF.

Only one count was recorded for this clone. The chain combines TRBV5-1 with TRBJ2-7; weak D call: TRBD2 (5 bases). Trimming cost V 4 bases and J 1 base, with 15 bases left between them. CDR1 and CDR2 (germline): SGHRS, YFSETQ. The CDR3 runs to 15 residues. The chain's CDR3 is CASSPTGVGSYEQYV. The DNA for the CDR3 is TGCGCCAGCAGCCCTACCGGGGTTGGGTCCTACGAGCAGTACGTC.

This clone was picked up one time. CDR3: CASSSLAGGYEQYF. The CDR3 region has the DNA TGTGCCAGCAGCTCACTAGCGGGAGGGTACGAGCAGTACTTC. The chain uses TRBV7-8 and TRBJ2-7; 13 nucleotides line up with TRBD2. Germline V lookup: CDR1 SGHVS, CDR2 FQNEAQ. The CDR3 has 14 residues. The V gene end was trimmed by 4 bases and the J gene end by 4 bases; junction bases not matched to a gene: 1.

DNA for the CDR3: TGTGCCAGCAGCTTTAGGAGTTTTAACTATGGCTACACCTTC. This codes for CASSFRSFNYGYTF. The V call is TRBV5-8, the J call TRBJ1-2; D is unresolved. The germline gives CDR1 SGHTS, CDR2 YDEGEE. The CDR3 is 14 amino acids. Trimming took 2 bases from V and 1 from J, leaving 9 bases between them.

The chain uses TRBV19 and TRBJ1-6; D is uncertain. The V gene's germline CDR1 is LNHDA and CDR2 SQIVND (reference sequence). V shed 1 base and J shed 0 bases, with 19 bases lying between them. The CDR3 length is 20 residues. The CDR3 reads CASSIALAEVGSSYNSPLHF. CDR3 coding DNA: TGTGCCAGTAGTATAGCCCTCGCGGAGGTGGGGAGCTCCTATAATTCACCCCTCCACTTT.

The chain joins TRBV5-1 to TRBJ2-1; no clear D. The germline V gene encodes CDR1 SGHRS and CDR2 YFSETQ. V lost 0 bases and J lost 2, with 9 bases in between. CDR3 size: 15 residues. As DNA, the CDR3 is TGCGCCAGCAGCTTGGGCCAGGCGGCCTACAATGAGCAGTTCTTC. It encodes CASSLGQAAYNEQFF.

CDR3 in amino acids: CASLWTGGASGYTF. Here the CDR3 DNA reads TGTGCCAGCTTATGGACAGGGGGCGCGTCGGGCTACACCTTC. The chain couples TRBV2 to TRBJ1-2; 11 positions agree with TRBD1. V dropped 8 bases and J dropped 8; count of bases not matched to a gene: 10. In germline, CDR1 is SNHLY, CDR2 FYNNEI. The CDR3 length is 14 residues.

The rearrangement uses TRBV7-6 and TRBJ1-4, with a tentative D call TRBD1 (6 bases). Germline values: CDR1 SGHVS, CDR2 FNYEAQ. The ends were cut back, 5 bases at V and 6 bases at J, with 16 bases in the middle. The CDR3 consists of 15 residues. The CDR3 bases are TGTGCCAGCAGCCTCGGGACACCAAACCATGAAAAACTGTTTTTT. Translation: CASSLGTPNHEKLFF.

The V gene is TRBV10-3, the J gene TRBJ2-2; TRBD1 matches 9 bases. Germline assignment: CDR1 ENHRY and CDR2 SYGVKD. The CDR3 contains 15 residues. V lost 9 bases and J lost 3; bases outside the gene matches: 8. The CDR3 is CAMADRGGDTGELFF. CDR3 in DNA: TGTGCCATGGCGGACAGGGGAGGAGACACCGGGGAGCTGTTTTTT.

This chain connects TRBV7-9 to TRBJ1-1; D is uncertain. This CDR3 is 13 amino acids long. The V end lost 0 bases, the J end lost 4 bases, and 6 bases lay between the germline ends. Per the germline V gene, CDR1 is SEHNR and CDR2 is FQNEAQ (reference sequence). The CDR3 nucleotides read TGTGCCAGCAGCTTAGCCCTGGGCACTGAAGCTTTCTTT. It is translated as CASSLALGTEAFF.

The table lists this clone with a count of one. The rearrangement joins TRBV9 to TRBJ2-3; maybe TRBD2 (5 bases). The germline CDR1 and CDR2 sequences are SGDLS and YYNGEE. Deletions cut 2 bases from V and 6 bases from J, with 7 bases between. The CDR3 is made up of 12 amino acids. In DNA form, the CDR3 reads TGTGCCAGCAGCGTGACGGGGGATACGCAGTATTTT. This codes for CASSVTGDTQYF.

This clone was observed a few times. The genes are TRBV5-4 and TRBJ2-1; 7 nucleotides line up with TRBD2. The CDR3 is 13 amino acids. The germline gives CDR1 SGHNT, CDR2 YYREEE (reference sequence). The junction had 5 bases not matched to a gene; V was cut back by 2 bases and J by 9 bases. CDR3 coding DNA: TGTGCCAGCAGCTTTGTGGGGGAGGGTGAGCAGTTCTTC. It specifies CASSFVGEGEQFF.

The genes are TRBV7-2 and TRBJ1-1, with TRBD1 identical over 9 bases. The CDR3 has 15 amino acids. Per the germline V gene, CDR1 is SGHTA and CDR2 is FQGNSA. V shed 5 bases and J 1 base; nucleotides not matched to a gene: 5. This CDR3 is CASSDTGGENTEAFF. The CDR3 DNA sequence: TGTGCCAGCAGCGACACAGGGGGCGAGAACACTGAAGCTTTCTTT.

V usage is TRBV29-1 and J usage is TRBJ2-5, with TRBD2 matching 16 bases. The germline CDR1 and CDR2 sequences are SQVTM and ANQGSEA. V was clipped by 6 bases and J by 4 bases; unmatched bases: 8. CDR3 length: 16 amino acids. CDR3 residues: CSVQGLAGGRPETQYF. CDR3 sequence (DNA): TGCAGCGTCCAGGGACTAGCGGGAGGGCGCCCAGAGACCCAGTACTTC.

V is TRBV6-1 and J is TRBJ1-6, with D possibly matching TRBD1 (6 bases). This CDR3 has 14 amino acids. In germline, CDR1 is MNHNS, CDR2 SASEGT. V lost 2 bases and J 13 bases, leaving 15 bases between the germline ends. The CDR3 spells CASSEKGEVAPLHF. DNA for the CDR3: TGTGCCAGCAGTGAAAAGGGGGAAGTAGCTCCCCTCCACTTT.

The V gene is TRBV6-5, the J gene TRBJ2-7, with D perhaps matching TRBD1 (5 bases). V was clipped by 6 bases and J by 6 bases, with 21 bases between them. CDR3 length: 15 residues. Germline CDR1 is MNHEY and CDR2 is SVGAGI. This CDR3 reads CASSPPTSRGGEQYF. The DNA of the CDR3 is TGTGCCAGCAGCCCCCCGACTTCAAGGGGCGGCGAGCAGTACTTC.